This T cell receptor (beta chain) is drawn from a study of cytomegalovirus exposure and HLA in healthy donors. Germline CDR1 reads SGHTA; CDR2 reads FQGTGA. Trimming cost V 2 bases and J 6 bases, with 17 bases left between them. The CDR3 has 16 amino acids. The study ran its PCR with 60 Vbeta and 13 Jbeta primers. The table came from immunoSEQ multiplex PCR; TCRdb's copy has only in-frame clones and leaves some out. The sample lists 150,000 or so clones; around 80% were seen once. This sequence joins TRBV7-3 and TRBJ2-1; a weak D match, TRBD2 (6 bases). The receptor comes from a man aged 35-49 years in good health and CMV-seropositive. Sequenced: PBMCs. CDR3: CASSLGGTSTCNEQFF. For the CDR3, the DNA is TGTGCCAGCAGCTTAGGAGGGACTTCAACTTGCAATGAGCAGTTCTTC.